This T cell receptor beta chain was obtained from a study of early stage breast cancer tumors. Each sample had two DNA replicates, approximately 0.49 ug blood or roughly 1.4 ug tissue. Assay: immunoSEQ multiplex PCR; the TCRdb copy retains only in-frame clones and omits some. The sample contains about 14,000 clones, roughly three quarters of which appear only once. Study-wide points: Unsorted bulk genomic DNA sequencing lacked pairing and functional marker data. Compared with adjacent normal breast tissue, tumors showed around 2.7-fold greater T cell density and higher clonality.

Germline V gene lookup returns CDR1 MNHEY and CDR2 SMNVEV (reference sequence). This CDR3 contains 14 residues. V was clipped by 6 bases and J by 4 bases, with 15 bases between them. Points on this clone: Its antigen remains unknown.

The sample consisted of normal breast tissue next to the tumor. The receptor comes from a person aged 45-60 years with breast cancer. The V call is TRBV27, the J call TRBJ1-1; D may be TRBD1 (5 bases). The CDR3 sequence: CASRKGALGTEAFF. CDR3 coding DNA: TGTGCCAGCAGAAAAGGGGCCCTGGGCACTGAAGCTTTCTTT.